This section outlines one T cell receptor (beta chain) sequence together with its context. Here immunoSEQ multiplex PCR was the method, and the copy in TCRdb shows in-frame clones only, minus some. The sample lists 200,000 to 250,000 clones, about nine tenths occurring once. Participants came from 20 to 25 US areas, aged roughly 18 to 100 years. The sample comes from a study of blood T cell repertoires in COVID-19. Study overall: What the recovered Cohort 3 donors had was two negative PCRs, clearance, or symptom resolution. The United States, Italy and Spain were the sources of the acute and convalescent COVID-19 samples.

The length of the CDR3 is 12 residues. Trimming cost V 8 bases and J 2 bases, with 13 bases left between them. Germline loops: CDR1 SQVTM, CDR2 ANQGSEA. The TCR comes from a man aged 30 to 39 in a cohort exposed to, infected with or recovered from COVID-19 (not recorded which). The specimen was PBMCs or T cells enriched from blood (not recorded which). The rearrangement uses TRBV29-1 and TRBJ2-7; TRBD1 might be the D (6 bases). This CDR3 is CSIKGQAYEQYF. CDR3 sequence (DNA): TGCAGCATAAAGGGACAAGCCTACGAGCAGTACTTC.